One and the same sample provided the 20 T cell receptor beta chains below, sequenced in a study of shared clonotypes between healthy human individuals. The protocol was immunoSEQ multiplex PCR, while the TCRdb copy is restricted to in-frame clones and leaves out a portion. The sample holds hundreds of thousands of clones, more than 70% seen once. What was sequenced was memory CD4+ T cells sorted from blood. Subset of the sample: CD45RA-negative fraction. The receptors were gathered from a woman aged 25 to 39 in good health.

The CDR3, as DNA: TGCGCCAGCAAGTTTCGGGACAGAGACTACGAGCAGTACTTC. Amino acids: CASKFRDRDYEQYF. V and J are TRBV5-1 and TRBJ2-7; TRBD1 matches 7 bases. V trimming: 6 bases; J trimming: 3 bases; junction bases outside the gene matches: 9. There are 14 residues in the CDR3. Germline CDR1 is SGHRS and CDR2 is YFSETQ.

The chain couples TRBV19 to TRBJ2-5; the D gene could be TRBD1 or TRBD2 (5 bases each). The V gene lost 4 bases and the J gene lost 5 bases, with 20 bases spanning the gap. This CDR3 contains 16 residues. In germline, CDR1 is LNHDA, CDR2 SQIVND (reference sequence). The CDR3 DNA reads as TGTGCCAGTAGTAGTGGTTGGGGCGCAAGGAGGGAGACCCAGTACTTC. It is translated as CASSSGWGARRETQYF.

The V gene is TRBV28, the J gene TRBJ2-3; D gene uncertain. Between the trimmed V and J ends, which lost 3 bases and 10 bases, there was a span of 11 bases. There are 12 residues in the CDR3. Germline V gene sequence: CDR1 MDHEN, CDR2 SYDVKM. The CDR3: CASSFFPGPQYF. CDR3 DNA: TGTGCCAGCAGTTTTTTCCCCGGTCCGCAGTATTTT.

The genes are TRBV28 and TRBJ1-2, with 12 bases identical to TRBD1. This CDR3 region has 14 residues. The V gene's germline CDR1 is MDHEN and CDR2 SYDVKM. With 6 bases clipped from V and 8 bases from J, the junction kept 7 bases outside the gene matches. The CDR3 reads CASSPRDRGRGYTF. In nucleotides, the CDR3 is TGTGCCAGCAGCCCCCGGGACAGGGGGCGAGGCTACACCTTC.

A word on this clone: Other DNA variants within this sample encode the same CDR3. The gene calls are TRBV6-1 and TRBJ2-1; D unclear. The ends were cut back, 8 bases at V and 5 bases at J, with 7 bases in the middle. The CDR3 loop spans 11 amino acids. CDR1 MNHNS and CDR2 SASEGT come from the germline V gene. Here the CDR3 reads CASSRNNEQFF. The DNA for the CDR3 is TGTGCCAGCTCGCGCAACAATGAGCAGTTCTTC.

J is TRBJ2-1 and V is TRBV29-1; D may match TRBD1 or TRBD2 (5 bases each). Germline-derived CDR1 and CDR2 are SQVTM and ANQGSEA. The CDR3 sequence is 12 residues long. Here the CDR3 DNA reads TGCAGAGCGGCAGGGTCTTACAATGAGCAGTTCTTC. Its protein product is CRAAGSYNEQFF.

The rearrangement joins TRBV19 to TRBJ1-5; TRBD1 agrees at 7 bases. The germline CDR1 and CDR2 sequences are LNHDA and SQIVND (reference sequence). The V and J ends lost 6 bases and 0 bases, in that order; junction bases with no gene match: 5. This CDR3 region has 15 residues. The CDR3 DNA follows: TGTGCCAGTAGACCGACAGGGTATAGCAATCAGCCCCAGCATTTT. It is translated as CASRPTGYSNQPQHF.

The chain combines TRBV2 with TRBJ2-1; D may be TRBD1 (5 bases). V was pared by 3 bases and J by 6 bases, with 15 bases between. There are 15 residues in the CDR3. Germline V gene sequence: CDR1 SNHLY, CDR2 FYNNEI. For the CDR3, the DNA is TGTGCCAGCAGTGAGGCCAGGGCCATCGGCAATGAGCAGTTCTTC. It yields the protein CASSEARAIGNEQFF. The whole variable domain, remainder taken from reference TRBV2 and TRBJ2-1, is EPEVTQTPSHQVTQMGQEVILRCVPISNHLYFYWYRQILGQKVEFLVSFYNNEISEKSEIFDDQFSVERPDGSNFTLKIRSTKLEDSAMYFCASSEARAIGNEQFFGPGTRLTVL.

This clone has just a few counts. The chain is built from TRBV11-2 and TRBJ1-2; D not resolved. The CDR3 contains 13 residues. Trimming took 0 bases from V and 8 from J, leaving 10 bases between them. The V gene's germline CDR1 is SGHAT and CDR2 FQNNGV. For the CDR3, the DNA is TGTGCCAGCAGCTTAGACCCCCTTGGGGGCTACACCTTC. It encodes CASSLDPLGGYTF.

CDR3 amino acids: CAISQTSGSAYNEQFF. DNA for the CDR3: TGTGCCATCAGCCAAACTAGCGGGAGTGCCTACAATGAGCAGTTCTTC. The chain uses TRBV10-3 and TRBJ2-1; 11 bases are a match to TRBD2. The CDR3 length is 16 residues. Germline CDR1 ENHRY, CDR2 SYGVKD. With 6 bases clipped from V and 2 bases from J, the junction kept 6 bases outside the gene matches.

The chain joins TRBV5-1 to TRBJ2-7; D gene ambiguous. Germline assignment: CDR1 SGHRS and CDR2 YFSETQ. The CDR3 runs to 14 residues. V dropped 7 bases and J dropped 3 bases, with 17 bases sitting between them. The CDR3 nucleotides read TGCGCCAGCCTACCGGCCCCAGGAAACTACGAGCAGTACTTC. Protein sequence: CASLPAPGNYEQYF.

The V gene is TRBV28, the J gene TRBJ2-1, with 7 bases matching TRBD2. Germline-derived CDR1 and CDR2 are MDHEN and SYDVKM. V lost 1 base, J lost 6 bases, and 6 bases stayed unmatched. The CDR3 consists of 15 residues. CDR3 in DNA: TGTGCCAGCAGTTTATTCCCGGGAGGTCCCAATGAGCAGTTCTTC. The encoded protein is CASSLFPGGPNEQFF. The full variable domain, its missing parts supplied by reference TRBV28 and TRBJ2-1, is DVKVTQSSRYLVKRTGEKVFLECVQDMDHENMFWYRQDPGLGLRLIYFSYDVKMKEKGDIPEGYSVSREKKERFSLILESASTNQTSMYLCASSLFPGGPNEQFFGPGTRLTVL.

The chain recombines TRBV18 with TRBJ2-2; 7 bases are a match to TRBD1. With 3 bases clipped from V and 3 bases from J, the junction kept 4 bases outside the gene matches. The CDR3 length is 15 residues. Germline-derived CDR1 and CDR2 are KGHSH and LQKENI. CDR3 sequence (DNA): TGTGCCAGCTCACCTAGACAGGGCGACACCGGGGAGCTGTTTTTT. It codes for CASSPRQGDTGELFF.

This clone was seen just once. The chain joins TRBV4-1 to TRBJ2-1, with 7 bases aligning to TRBD2. V lost 3 bases and J lost 0; bases outside the gene matches: 5. The CDR3 is 16 residues long. Germline CDR1 reads MGHRA; CDR2 reads YSYEKL. CDR3 bases: TGCGCCAGCAGCCACCGCGGGAGTGGCTCCTACAATGAGCAGTTCTTC. Translated: CASSHRGSGSYNEQFF.

The chain couples TRBV5-6 to TRBJ2-3, with a possible D match to TRBD1 (5 bases). The CDR3 has 17 residues. Trimming pared 0 bases from V and 0 bases from J, leaving 14 bases between. The germline V gene has CDR1 SGHDT and CDR2 YYEEEE. As DNA, the CDR3 is TGTGCCAGCAGCTTGGCTTATCAGGGCATAAGCACAGATACGCAGTATTTT. Encoded protein: CASSLAYQGISTDTQYF.

This clone has a count of ten or more. This rearrangement joins TRBV28 to TRBJ1-2, with TRBD1 matching 8 bases. Germline-derived CDR1 and CDR2 are MDHEN and SYDVKM. This CDR3 has 13 residues. With V trimmed by 7 bases and J by 8 bases, 9 bases remained unmatched. The CDR3 region has the DNA TGTGCCAGCATCGGACAGGGTTGGGGAGGCTACACCTTC. Protein: CASIGQGWGGYTF.

This chain connects TRBV7-9 to TRBJ2-1, with D tentatively TRBD1 (6 bases). The germline V gene has CDR1 SEHNR and CDR2 FQNEAQ (reference sequence). The V end was cut by 0 bases, the J end by 7 bases, with 16 bases between. There are 16 residues in the CDR3. The CDR3 DNA follows: TGTGCCAGCAGCTTAGCGGGACAAAAAACTGGGAATGAGCAGTTCTTC. Encoded protein: CASSLAGQKTGNEQFF.

The chain combines TRBV7-2 with TRBJ1-1, with D perhaps TRBD1 (6 bases). The CDR3 is made up of 15 amino acids. V shed 1 base and J shed 0 bases, with 9 bases lying between them. CDR1 SGHTA and CDR2 FQGNSA come from the germline V gene. The CDR3 DNA sequence: TGTGCCAGCAGCTTAGGGGGGGCTATGAACACTGAAGCTTTCTTT. Translation: CASSLGGAMNTEAFF.

The genes are TRBV6-5 and TRBJ1-5; 7 bases align to TRBD1. The CDR3 length is 13 residues. Germline V CDR1 and CDR2: MNHEY, SVGAGI. J was trimmed by 7 bases and V by 2 bases; bases with no gene match: 2. CDR3 loop: CASSYATGQPQHF. The CDR3 DNA follows: TGTGCCAGCAGTTACGCGACAGGGCAGCCCCAGCATTTT.

This clone was observed once. The chain uses TRBV5-1 and TRBJ2-7; TRBD1 matches at 7 bases. The J segment lost 3 bases and the V segment lost 3 bases, leaving 6 bases of the junction unmatched. From germline, CDR1 is SGHRS and CDR2 YFSETQ. The CDR3 runs to 14 residues. The CDR3 is CASSSGQAGYEQYF. CDR3 sequence (DNA): TGCGCCAGCAGCTCCGGACAGGCAGGCTACGAGCAGTACTTC.